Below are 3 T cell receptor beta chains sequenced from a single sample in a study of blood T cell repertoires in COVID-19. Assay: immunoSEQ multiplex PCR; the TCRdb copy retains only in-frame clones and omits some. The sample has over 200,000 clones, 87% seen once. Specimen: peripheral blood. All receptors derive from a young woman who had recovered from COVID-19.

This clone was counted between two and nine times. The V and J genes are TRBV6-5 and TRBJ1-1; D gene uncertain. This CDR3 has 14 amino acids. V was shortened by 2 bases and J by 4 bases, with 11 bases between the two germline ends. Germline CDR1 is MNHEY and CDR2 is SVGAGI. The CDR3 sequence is CASSYGVGGTEAFF. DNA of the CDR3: TGTGCCAGCAGTTACGGGGTGGGAGGCACTGAAGCTTTCTTT.

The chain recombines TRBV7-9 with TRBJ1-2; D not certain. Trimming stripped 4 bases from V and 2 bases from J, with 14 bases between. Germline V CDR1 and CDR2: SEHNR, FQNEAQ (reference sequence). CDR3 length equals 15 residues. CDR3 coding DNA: TGTGCCAGCAGCTCGGGTGTCGCGGCCAACTATGGCTACACCTTC. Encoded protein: CASSSGVAANYGYTF.

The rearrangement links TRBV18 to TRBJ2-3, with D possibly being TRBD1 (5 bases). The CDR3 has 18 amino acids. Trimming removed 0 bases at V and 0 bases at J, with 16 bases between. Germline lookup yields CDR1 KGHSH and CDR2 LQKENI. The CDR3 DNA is TGTGCCAGCTCACCACCGGGTGTTTGGACAACTAGCACAGATACGCAGTATTTT. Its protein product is CASSPPGVWTTSTDTQYF. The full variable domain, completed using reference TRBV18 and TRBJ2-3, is NAGVMQNPRHLVRRRGQEARLRCSPMKGHSHVYWYRQLPEEGLKFMVYLQKENIIDESGMPKERFSAEFPKEGPSILRIQQVVRGDSAAYFCASSPPGVWTTSTDTQYFGPGTRLTVL.